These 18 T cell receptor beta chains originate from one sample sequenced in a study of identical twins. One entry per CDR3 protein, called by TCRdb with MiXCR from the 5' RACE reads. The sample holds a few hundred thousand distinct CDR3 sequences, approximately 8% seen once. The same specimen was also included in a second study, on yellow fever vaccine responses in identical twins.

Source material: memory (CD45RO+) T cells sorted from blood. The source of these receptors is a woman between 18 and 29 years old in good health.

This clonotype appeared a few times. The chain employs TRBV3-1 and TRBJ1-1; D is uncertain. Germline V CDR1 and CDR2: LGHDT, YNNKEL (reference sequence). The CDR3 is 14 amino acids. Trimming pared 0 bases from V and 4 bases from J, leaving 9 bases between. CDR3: CASSQEDRGTEAFF. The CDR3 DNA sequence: TGTGCCAGCAGCCAAGAGGATCGGGGCACTGAAGCTTTCTTT. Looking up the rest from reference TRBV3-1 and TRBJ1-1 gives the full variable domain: DTAVSQTPKYLVTQMGNDKSIKCEQNLGHDTMYWYKQDSKKFLKIMFSYNNKELIINETVPNRFSPKSPDKAHLNLHINSLELGDSAVYFCASSQEDRGTEAFFGQGTRLTVV.

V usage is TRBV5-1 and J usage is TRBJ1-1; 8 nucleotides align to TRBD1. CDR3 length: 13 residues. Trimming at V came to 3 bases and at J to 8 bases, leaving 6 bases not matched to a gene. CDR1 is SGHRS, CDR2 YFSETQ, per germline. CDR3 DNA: TGCGCCAGCAGCTGGGGACAGGACCTAGAAGCTTTCTTT. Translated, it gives CASSWGQDLEAFF.

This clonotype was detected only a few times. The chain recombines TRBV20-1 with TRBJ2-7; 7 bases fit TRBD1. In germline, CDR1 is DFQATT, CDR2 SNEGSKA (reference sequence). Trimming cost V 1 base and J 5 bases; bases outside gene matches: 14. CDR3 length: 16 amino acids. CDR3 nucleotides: TGCAGTGCTAGAGGAGGGGGCCCCCAGGGGGTTCACGAGCAGTACGTC. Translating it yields CSARGGGPQGVHEQYV.

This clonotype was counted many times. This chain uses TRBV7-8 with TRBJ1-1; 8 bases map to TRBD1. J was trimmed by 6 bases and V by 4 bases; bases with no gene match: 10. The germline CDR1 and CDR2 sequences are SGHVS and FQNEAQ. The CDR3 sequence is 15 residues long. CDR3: CASSSTAGGSSEAFF. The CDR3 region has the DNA TGTGCCAGCAGCTCAACCGCAGGGGGCAGTTCTGAAGCTTTCTTT.

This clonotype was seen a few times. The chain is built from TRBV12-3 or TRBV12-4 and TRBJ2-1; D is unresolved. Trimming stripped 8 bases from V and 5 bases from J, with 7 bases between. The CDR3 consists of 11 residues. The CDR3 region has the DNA TGTGCCAGCGGGCAACACAATGAGCAGTTCTTC. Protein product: CASGQHNEQFF.

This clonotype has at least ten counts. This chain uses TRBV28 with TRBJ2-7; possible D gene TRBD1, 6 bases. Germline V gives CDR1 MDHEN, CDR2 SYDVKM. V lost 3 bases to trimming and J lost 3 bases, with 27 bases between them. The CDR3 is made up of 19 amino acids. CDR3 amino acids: CASSFPGHPAQADLYEQYV. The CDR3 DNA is TGTGCCAGCAGTTTCCCGGGACATCCCGCCCAGGCTGACCTCTACGAGCAGTACGTC.

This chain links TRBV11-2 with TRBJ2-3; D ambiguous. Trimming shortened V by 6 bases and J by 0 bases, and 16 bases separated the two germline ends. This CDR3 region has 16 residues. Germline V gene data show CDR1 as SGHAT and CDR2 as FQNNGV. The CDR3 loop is CASRLGSSPSTDTQYF. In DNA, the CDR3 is TGTGCCAGCAGGTTGGGGTCTTCTCCTAGCACAGATACGCAGTATTTT.

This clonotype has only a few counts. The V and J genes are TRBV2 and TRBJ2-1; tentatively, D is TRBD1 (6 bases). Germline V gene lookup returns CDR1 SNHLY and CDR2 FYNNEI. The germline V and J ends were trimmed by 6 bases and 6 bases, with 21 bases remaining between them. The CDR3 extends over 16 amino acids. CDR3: CASRPGIPSRGNEQFF. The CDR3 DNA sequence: TGTGCCAGCAGGCCCGGGATTCCAAGCAGGGGCAATGAGCAGTTCTTC.

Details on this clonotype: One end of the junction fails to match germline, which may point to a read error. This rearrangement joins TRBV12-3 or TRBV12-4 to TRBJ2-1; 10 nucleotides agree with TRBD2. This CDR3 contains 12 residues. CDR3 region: CASRAERGGALF. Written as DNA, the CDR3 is TGTGCCAGCAGGGCCGAGCGGGGGGGGGCCCTCTTC.

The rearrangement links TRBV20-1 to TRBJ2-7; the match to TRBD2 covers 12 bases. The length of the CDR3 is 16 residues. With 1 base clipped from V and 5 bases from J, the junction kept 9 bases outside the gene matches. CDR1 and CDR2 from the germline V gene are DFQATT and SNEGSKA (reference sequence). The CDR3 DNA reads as TGCAGTGCTAGAGGACTGAGACTAGCGGGAGTCGACGAGCAGTACTTC. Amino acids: CSARGLRLAGVDEQYF.

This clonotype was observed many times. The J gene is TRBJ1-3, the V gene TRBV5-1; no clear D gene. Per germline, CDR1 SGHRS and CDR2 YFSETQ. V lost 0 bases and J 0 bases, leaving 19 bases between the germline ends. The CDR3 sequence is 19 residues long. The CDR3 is CASSLEGTPSALSGNTIYF. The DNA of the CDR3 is TGCGCCAGCAGCTTGGAGGGCACCCCATCTGCCCTCTCTGGAAACACCATATATTTT.

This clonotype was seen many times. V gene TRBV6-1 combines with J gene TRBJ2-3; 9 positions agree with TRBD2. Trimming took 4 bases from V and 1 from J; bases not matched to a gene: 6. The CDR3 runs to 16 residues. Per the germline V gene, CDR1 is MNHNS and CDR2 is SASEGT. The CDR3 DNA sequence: TGTGCCAGCAGTGCCTTTTCTAGCGGGGGCACAGATACGCAGTATTTT. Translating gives CASSAFSSGGTDTQYF.

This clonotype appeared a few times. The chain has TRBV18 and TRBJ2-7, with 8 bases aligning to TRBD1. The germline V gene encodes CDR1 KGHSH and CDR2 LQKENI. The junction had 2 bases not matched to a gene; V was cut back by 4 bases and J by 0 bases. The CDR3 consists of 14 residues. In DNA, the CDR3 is TGTGCCAGCTCACGAGACAGGGGCTCCTACGAGCAGTACGTC. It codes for CASSRDRGSYEQYV.

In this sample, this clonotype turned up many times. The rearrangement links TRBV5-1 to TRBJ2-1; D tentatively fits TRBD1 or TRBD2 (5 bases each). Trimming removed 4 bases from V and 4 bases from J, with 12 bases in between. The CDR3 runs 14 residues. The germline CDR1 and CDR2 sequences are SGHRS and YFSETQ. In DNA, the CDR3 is TGCGCCAGCAGCCCCATGGGACGGTACAATGAGCAGTTCTTC. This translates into CASSPMGRYNEQFF.

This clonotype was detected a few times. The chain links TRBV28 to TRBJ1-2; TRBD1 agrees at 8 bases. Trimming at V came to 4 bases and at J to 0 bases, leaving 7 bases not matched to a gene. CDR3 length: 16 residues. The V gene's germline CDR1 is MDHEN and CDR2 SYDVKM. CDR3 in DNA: TGTGCCAGCAGTTCGGGACAGGTCAACACTAACTATGGCTACACCTTC. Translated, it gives CASSSGQVNTNYGYTF.

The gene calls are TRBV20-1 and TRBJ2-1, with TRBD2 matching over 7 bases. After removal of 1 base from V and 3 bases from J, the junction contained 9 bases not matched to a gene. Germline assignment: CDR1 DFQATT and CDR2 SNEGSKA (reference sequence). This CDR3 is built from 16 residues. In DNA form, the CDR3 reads TGCAGTGCTAGAGGATTAACCAGCGGGGACTACAATGAGCAGTTCTTC. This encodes CSARGLTSGDYNEQFF.

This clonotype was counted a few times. The CDR3 nucleotides read TGTGCCAGTAGTCACACCGGGGAGATGATGAACACTGAAGCTTTCTTT. This gives the protein CASSHTGEMMNTEAFF. J is TRBJ1-1 and V is TRBV19; D gene uncertain. V was trimmed by 5 bases and J by 0 bases, leaving 16 bases between them. Looked up from germline, CDR1 is LNHDA and CDR2 is SQIVND (reference sequence). The CDR3 has 16 amino acids.

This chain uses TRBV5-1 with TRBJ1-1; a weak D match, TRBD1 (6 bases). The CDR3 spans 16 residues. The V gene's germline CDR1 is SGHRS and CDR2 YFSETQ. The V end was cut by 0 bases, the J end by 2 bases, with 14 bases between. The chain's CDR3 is CASSLGGGSVNTEAFF. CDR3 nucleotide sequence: TGCGCCAGCAGCTTGGGAGGGGGGTCGGTTAACACTGAAGCTTTCTTT.